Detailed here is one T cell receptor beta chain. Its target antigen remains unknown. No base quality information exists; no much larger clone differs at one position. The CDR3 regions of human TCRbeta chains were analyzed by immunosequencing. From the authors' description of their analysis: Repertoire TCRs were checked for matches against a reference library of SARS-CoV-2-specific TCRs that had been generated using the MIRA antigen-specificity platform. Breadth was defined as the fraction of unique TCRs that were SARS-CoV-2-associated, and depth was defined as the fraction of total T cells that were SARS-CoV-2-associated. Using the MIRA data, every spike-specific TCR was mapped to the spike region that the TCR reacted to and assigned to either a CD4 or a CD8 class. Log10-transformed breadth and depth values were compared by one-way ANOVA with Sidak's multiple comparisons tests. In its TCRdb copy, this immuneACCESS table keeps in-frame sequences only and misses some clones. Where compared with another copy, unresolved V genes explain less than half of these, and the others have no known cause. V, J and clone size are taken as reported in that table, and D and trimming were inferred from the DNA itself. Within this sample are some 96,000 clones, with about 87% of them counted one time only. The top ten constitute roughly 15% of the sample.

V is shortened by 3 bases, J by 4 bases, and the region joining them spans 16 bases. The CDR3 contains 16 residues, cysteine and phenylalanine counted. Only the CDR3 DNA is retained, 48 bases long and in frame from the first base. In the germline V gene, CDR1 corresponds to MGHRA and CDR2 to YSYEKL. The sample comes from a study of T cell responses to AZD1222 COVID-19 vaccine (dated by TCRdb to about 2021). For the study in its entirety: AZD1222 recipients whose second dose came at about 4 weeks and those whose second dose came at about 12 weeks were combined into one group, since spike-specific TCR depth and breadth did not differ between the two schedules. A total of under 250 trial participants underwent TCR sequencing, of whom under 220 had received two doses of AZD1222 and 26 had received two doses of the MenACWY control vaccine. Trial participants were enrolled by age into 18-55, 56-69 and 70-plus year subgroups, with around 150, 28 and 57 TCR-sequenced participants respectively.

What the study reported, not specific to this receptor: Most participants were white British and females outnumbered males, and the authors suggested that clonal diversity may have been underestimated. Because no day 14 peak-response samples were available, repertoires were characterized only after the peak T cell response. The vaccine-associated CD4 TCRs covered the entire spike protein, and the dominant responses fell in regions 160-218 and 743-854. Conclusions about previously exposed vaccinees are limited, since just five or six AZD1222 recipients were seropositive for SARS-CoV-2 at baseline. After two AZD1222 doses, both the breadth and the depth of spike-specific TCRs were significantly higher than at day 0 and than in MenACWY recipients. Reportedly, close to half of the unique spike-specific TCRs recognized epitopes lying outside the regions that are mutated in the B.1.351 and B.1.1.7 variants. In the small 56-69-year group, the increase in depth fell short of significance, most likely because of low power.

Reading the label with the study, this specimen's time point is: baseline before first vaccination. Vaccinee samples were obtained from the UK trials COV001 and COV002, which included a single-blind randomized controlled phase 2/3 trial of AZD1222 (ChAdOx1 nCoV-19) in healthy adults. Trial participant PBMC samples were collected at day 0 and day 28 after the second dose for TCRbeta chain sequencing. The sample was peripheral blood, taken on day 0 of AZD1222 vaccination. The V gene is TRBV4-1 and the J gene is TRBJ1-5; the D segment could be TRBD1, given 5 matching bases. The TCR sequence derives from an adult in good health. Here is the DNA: TGCGCCAGCAGCCAGCGAACTCAGGGCCCTAATCAGCCCCAGCATTTT. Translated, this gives CASSQRTQGPNQPQHF.